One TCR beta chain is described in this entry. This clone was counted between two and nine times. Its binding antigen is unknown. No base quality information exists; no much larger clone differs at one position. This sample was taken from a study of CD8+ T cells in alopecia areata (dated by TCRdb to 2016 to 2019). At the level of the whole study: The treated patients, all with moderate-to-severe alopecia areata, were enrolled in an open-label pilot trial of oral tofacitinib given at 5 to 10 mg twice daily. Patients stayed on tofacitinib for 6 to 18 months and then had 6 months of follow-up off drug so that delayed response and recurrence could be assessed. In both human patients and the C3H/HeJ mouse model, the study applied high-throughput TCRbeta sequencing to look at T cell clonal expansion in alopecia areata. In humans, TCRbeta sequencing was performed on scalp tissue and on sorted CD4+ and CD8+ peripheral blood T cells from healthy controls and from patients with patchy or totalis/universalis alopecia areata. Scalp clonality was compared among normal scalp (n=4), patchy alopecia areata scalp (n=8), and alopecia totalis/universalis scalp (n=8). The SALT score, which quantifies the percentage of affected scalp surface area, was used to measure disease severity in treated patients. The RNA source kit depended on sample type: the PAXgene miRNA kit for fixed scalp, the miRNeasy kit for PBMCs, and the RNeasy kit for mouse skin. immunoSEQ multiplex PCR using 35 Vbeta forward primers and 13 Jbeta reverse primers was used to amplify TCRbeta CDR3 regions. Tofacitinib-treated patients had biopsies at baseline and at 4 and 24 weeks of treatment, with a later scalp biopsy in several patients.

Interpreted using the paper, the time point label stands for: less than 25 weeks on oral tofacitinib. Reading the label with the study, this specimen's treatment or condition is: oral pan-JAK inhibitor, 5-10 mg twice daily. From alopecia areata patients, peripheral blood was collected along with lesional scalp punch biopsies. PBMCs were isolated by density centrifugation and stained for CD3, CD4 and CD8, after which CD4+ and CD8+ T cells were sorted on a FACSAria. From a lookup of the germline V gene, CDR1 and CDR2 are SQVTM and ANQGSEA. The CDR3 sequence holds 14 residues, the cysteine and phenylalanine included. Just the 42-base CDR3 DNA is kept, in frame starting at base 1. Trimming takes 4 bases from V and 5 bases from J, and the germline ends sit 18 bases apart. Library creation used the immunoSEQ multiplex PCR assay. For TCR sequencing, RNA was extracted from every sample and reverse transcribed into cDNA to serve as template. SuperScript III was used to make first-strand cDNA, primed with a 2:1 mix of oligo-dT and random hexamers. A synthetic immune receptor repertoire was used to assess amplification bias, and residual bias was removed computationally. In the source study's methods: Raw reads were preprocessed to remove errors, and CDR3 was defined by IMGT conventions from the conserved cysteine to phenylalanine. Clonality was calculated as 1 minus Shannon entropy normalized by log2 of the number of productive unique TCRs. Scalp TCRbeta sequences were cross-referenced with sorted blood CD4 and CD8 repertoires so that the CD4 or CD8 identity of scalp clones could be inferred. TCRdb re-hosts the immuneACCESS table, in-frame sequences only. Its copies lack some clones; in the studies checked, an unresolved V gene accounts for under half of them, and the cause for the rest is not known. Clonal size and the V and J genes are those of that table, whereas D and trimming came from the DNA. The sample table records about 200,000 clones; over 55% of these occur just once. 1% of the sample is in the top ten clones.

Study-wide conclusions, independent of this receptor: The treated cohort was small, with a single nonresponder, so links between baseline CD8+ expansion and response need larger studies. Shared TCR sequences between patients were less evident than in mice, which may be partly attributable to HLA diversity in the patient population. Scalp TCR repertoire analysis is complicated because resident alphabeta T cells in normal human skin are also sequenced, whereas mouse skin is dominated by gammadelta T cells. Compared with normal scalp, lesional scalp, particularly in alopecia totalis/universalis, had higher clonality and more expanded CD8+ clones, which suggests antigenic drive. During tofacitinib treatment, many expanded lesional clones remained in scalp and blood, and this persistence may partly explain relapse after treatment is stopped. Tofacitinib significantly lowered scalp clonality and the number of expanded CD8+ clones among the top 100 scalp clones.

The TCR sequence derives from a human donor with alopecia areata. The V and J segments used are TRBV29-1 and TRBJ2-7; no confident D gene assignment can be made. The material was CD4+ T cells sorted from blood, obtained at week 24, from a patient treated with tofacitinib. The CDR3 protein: CSVALMQERDEQYF. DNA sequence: TGCAGCGTTGCTCTAATGCAGGAAAGGGACGAGCAGTACTTC.